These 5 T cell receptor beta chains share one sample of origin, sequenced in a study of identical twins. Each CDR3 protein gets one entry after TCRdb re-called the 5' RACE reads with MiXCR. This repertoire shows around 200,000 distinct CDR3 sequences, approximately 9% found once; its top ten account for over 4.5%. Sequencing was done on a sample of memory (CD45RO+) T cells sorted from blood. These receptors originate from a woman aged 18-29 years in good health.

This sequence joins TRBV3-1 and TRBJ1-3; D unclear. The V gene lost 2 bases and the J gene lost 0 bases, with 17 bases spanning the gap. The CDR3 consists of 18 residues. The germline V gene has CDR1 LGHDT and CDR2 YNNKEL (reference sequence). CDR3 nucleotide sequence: TGTGCCAGCAGCCAAACCCGGACTTCCCGGCACTCTGGAAACACCATATATTTT. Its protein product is CASSQTRTSRHSGNTIYF. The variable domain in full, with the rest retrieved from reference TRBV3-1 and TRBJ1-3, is DTAVSQTPKYLVTQMGNDKSIKCEQNLGHDTMYWYKQDSKKFLKIMFSYNNKELIINETVPNRFSPKSPDKAHLNLHINSLELGDSAVYFCASSQTRTSRHSGNTIYFGEGSWLTVV.

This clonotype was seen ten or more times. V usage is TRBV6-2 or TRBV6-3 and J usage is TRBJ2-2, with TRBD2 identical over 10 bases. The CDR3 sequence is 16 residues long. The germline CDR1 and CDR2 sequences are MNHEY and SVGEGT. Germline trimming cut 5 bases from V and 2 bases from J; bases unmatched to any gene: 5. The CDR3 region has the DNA TGTGCCAGCAGTCCCCGGACTAGCGGTAACACCGGGGAGCTGTTTTTT. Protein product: CASSPRTSGNTGELFF.

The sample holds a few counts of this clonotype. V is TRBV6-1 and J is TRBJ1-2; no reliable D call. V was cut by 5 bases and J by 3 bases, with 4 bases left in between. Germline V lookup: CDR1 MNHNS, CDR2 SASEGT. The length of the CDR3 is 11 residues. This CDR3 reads CASSTYYGYTF. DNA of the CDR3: TGTGCCAGCAGTACCTACTATGGCTACACCTTC.

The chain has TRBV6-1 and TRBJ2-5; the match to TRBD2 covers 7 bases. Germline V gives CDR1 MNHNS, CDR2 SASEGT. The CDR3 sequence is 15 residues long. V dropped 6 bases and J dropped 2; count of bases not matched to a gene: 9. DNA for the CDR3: TGTGCCAGCAGCACCGGGACTATGTGGCAAGAGACCCAGTACTTC. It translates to CASSTGTMWQETQYF.

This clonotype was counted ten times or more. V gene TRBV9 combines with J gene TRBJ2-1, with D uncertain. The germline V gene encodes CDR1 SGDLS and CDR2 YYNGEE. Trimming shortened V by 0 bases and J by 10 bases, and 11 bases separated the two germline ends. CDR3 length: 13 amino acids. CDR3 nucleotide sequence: TGTGCCAGCAGCGTAGGTATCCGAAGAGAGCAGTTCTTC. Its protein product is CASSVGIRREQFF.